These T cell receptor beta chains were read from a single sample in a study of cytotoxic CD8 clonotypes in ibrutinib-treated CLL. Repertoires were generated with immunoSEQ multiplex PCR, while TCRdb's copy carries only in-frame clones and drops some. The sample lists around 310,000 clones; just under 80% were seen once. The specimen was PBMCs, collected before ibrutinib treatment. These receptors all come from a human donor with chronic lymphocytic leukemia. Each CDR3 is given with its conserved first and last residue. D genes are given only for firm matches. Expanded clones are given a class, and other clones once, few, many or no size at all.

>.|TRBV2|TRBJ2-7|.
CASSVGPLSYEQYF
TGTGCCAGCAGTGTAGGTCCACTCTCCTACGAGCAGTACTTC
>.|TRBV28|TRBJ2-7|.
CASSFPFGTSSHEQYF
TGTGCCAGCAGTTTCCCGTTCGGGACTTCTAGTCACGAGCAGTACTTC
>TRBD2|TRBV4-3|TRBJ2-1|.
CASSQEFRLAGGNEQFF
TGCGCCAGCAGCCAAGAATTCAGACTAGCGGGAGGCAATGAGCAGTTCTTC
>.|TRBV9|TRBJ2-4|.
CASSADGVPKNIQYF
TGTGCCAGCAGCGCCGATGGGGTACCCAAAAACATTCAGTACTTC
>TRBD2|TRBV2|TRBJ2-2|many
CASSEVLAGVTGELFF
TGTGCCAGCAGTGAAGTACTAGCGGGAGTCACCGGGGAGCTGTTTTTT
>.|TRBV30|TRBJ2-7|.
CAWTLDRFSYEQYF
TGTGCCTGGACTCTTGACAGGTTCTCCTACGAGCAGTACTTC
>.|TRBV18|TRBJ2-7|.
CASSPQVQVDEQYF
TGTGCCAGCTCACCACAGGTTCAGGTTGACGAGCAGTACTTC
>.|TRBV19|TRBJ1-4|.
CASSLAEKLFF
TGTGCCAGTAGTCTGGCTGAAAAACTGTTTTTT
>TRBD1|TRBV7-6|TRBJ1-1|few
CASSRQAGGINTEAFF
TGTGCCAGCAGCCGACAGGCAGGGGGGATAAACACTGAAGCTTTCTTT
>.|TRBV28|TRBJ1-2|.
CASSRHPTNYGYTF
TGTGCCAGCAGTCGGCACCCCACTAACTATGGCTACACCTTC
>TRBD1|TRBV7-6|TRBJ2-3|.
CASRTGGLTDTQYF
TGTGCCAGCAGGACAGGGGGTCTCACAGATACGCAGTATTTT
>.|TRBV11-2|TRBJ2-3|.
CASREYPSTDTQYF
TGTGCCAGCAGGGAGTACCCTAGTACAGATACGCAGTATTTT
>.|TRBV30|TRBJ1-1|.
CAWSPRAVNTEAFF
TGTGCCTGGAGTCCACGGGCAGTGAACACTGAAGCTTTCTTT
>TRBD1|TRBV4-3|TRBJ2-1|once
CASSQEGTGNEQFF
TGCGCCAGCAGCCAAGAAGGGACAGGGAATGAGCAGTTCTTC
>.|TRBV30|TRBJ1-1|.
CAWSVEPEAFF
TGTGCCTGGAGTGTAGAGCCTGAAGCTTTCTTT
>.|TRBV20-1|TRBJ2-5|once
CSARDLETQYF
TGCAGTGCTAGAGATCTCGAGACCCAGTACTTC
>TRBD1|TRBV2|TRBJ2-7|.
CAARQGSNEQYF
TGTGCCGCCCGACAGGGGAGTAACGAGCAGTACTTC
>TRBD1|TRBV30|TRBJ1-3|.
CAWRGTGESTIYF
TGTGCCTGGAGGGGGACAGGCGAGAGCACCATATATTTT
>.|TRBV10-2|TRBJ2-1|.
CASRRRDSYNEQFF
TGCGCCAGCAGGAGAAGAGACTCCTACAATGAGCAGTTCTTC
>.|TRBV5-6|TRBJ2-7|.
CASSWGRTASYEQYF
TGTGCCAGCAGCTGGGGAAGGACAGCCTCCTACGAGCAGTACTTC
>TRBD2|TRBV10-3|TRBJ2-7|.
CAINGAGGNEQYF
TGTGCCATCAACGGGGCCGGGGGGAACGAGCAGTACTTC
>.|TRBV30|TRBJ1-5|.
CAWSTPTAASDQPQHF
TGTGCCTGGAGTACCCCGACTGCTGCATCTGATCAGCCCCAGCATTTT
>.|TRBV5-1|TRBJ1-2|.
CASSFGGEDGYTF
TGCGCCAGCAGCTTTGGAGGGGAAGACGGCTACACCTTC
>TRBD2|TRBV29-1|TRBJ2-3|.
CSVEFAGGSTDTQYF
TGCAGCGTTGAATTTGCGGGGGGGAGCACAGATACGCAGTATTTT
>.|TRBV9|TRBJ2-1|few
CASSVVVNEQFF
TGTGCCAGCAGCGTAGTTGTGAATGAGCAGTTCTTC
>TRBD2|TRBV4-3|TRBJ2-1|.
CASSYGTSGYNEQFF
TGCGCCAGCAGCTACGGGACTAGCGGGTACAATGAGCAGTTCTTC
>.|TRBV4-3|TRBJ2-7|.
CASSQRDFPSSYEQYF
TGCGCCAGCAGCCAAAGGGACTTCCCTTCCTCCTACGAGCAGTACTTC
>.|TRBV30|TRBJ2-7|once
CAWRGNYEQYF
TGTGCCTGGAGAGGGAACTACGAGCAGTACTTC
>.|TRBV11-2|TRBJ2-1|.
CASSLDPGGSYNEQFF
TGTGCCAGCAGCTTAGATCCTGGCGGCAGCTACAATGAGCAGTTCTTC
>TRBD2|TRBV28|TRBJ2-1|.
CASHSGSEANEQFF
TGTGCCAGCCATAGCGGGAGTGAGGCTAATGAGCAGTTCTTC
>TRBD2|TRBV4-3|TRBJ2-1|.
CASSQDLAGGGNEQFF
TGCGCCAGCAGCCAAGATCTAGCGGGAGGAGGCAATGAGCAGTTCTTC
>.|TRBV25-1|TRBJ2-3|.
CASSPTSPNTDTQYF
TGTGCCAGCAGTCCGACTAGTCCTAACACAGATACGCAGTATTTT
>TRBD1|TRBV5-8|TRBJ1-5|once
CASRRTGGPSQPQHF
TGTGCCAGCAGAAGGACAGGGGGGCCCTCGCAGCCCCAGCATTTT
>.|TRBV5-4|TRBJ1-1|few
CASSLGEIEAFF
TGTGCCAGCAGCTTGGGGGAGATTGAAGCTTTCTTT
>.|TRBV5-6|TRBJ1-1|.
CASSLSLWETEAFF
TGTGCCAGCAGCTTGTCCCTTTGGGAGACTGAAGCTTTCTTT
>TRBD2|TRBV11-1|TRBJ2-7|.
CASSLLREGEQYF
TGTGCCAGCAGCTTATTGAGGGAGGGCGAGCAGTACTTC
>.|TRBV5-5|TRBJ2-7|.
CASSSQPGTMSYEQYF
TGCGCCAGCAGCTCCCAACCCGGGACAATGTCCTACGAGCAGTACTTC
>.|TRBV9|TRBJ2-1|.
CASSVGGGYYNEQFF
TGTGCCAGCAGCGTAGGGGGAGGTTACTACAATGAGCAGTTCTTC
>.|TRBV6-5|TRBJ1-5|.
CASSYYQGPPQHF
TGTGCCAGCAGTTACTATCAGGGGCCGCCCCAGCATTTT
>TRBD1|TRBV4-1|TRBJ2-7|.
CASSQATGFSYEQYF
TGCGCCAGCAGCCAAGCGACAGGGTTCAGCTACGAGCAGTACTTC
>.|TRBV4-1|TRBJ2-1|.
CASSQPARVAGGEQFF
TGCGCCAGCAGCCAGCCGGCCCGGGTAGCTGGGGGTGAGCAGTTCTTC
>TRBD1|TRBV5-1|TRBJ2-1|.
CASSALQGSNEQFF
TGCGCCAGCAGCGCCCTACAGGGGAGCAATGAGCAGTTCTTC
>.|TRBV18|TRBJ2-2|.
CASSRATNTGELFF
TGTGCCAGCTCAAGGGCCACCAACACCGGGGAGCTGTTTTTT
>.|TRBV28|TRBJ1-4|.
CASSRGLRNEKLFF
TGTGCCAGCTCACGGGGACTGAGAAATGAAAAACTGTTTTTT
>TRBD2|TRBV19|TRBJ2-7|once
CASSGTSSYEQYF
TGTGCCAGTAGTGGGACTAGCTCCTACGAGCAGTACTTC
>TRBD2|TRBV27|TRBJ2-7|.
CASSKGRGREGVSEQYF
TGTGCCAGCAGTAAAGGTAGAGGGCGGGAGGGGGTTTCCGAGCAGTACTTC